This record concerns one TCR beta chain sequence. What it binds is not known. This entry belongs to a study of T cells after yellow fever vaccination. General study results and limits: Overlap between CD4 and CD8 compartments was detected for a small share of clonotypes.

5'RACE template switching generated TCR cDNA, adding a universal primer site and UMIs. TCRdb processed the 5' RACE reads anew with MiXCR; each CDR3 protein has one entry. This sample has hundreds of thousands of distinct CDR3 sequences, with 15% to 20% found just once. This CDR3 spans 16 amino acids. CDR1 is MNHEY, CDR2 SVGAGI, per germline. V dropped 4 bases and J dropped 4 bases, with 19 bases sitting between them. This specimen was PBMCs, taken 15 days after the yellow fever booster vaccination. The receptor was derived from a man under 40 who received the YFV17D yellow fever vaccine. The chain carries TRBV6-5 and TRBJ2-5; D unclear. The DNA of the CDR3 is TGTGCCAGCAGTTTTGGAAGATCGATTCTTGGAGAGACCCAGTACTTC. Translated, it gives CASSFGRSILGETQYF.